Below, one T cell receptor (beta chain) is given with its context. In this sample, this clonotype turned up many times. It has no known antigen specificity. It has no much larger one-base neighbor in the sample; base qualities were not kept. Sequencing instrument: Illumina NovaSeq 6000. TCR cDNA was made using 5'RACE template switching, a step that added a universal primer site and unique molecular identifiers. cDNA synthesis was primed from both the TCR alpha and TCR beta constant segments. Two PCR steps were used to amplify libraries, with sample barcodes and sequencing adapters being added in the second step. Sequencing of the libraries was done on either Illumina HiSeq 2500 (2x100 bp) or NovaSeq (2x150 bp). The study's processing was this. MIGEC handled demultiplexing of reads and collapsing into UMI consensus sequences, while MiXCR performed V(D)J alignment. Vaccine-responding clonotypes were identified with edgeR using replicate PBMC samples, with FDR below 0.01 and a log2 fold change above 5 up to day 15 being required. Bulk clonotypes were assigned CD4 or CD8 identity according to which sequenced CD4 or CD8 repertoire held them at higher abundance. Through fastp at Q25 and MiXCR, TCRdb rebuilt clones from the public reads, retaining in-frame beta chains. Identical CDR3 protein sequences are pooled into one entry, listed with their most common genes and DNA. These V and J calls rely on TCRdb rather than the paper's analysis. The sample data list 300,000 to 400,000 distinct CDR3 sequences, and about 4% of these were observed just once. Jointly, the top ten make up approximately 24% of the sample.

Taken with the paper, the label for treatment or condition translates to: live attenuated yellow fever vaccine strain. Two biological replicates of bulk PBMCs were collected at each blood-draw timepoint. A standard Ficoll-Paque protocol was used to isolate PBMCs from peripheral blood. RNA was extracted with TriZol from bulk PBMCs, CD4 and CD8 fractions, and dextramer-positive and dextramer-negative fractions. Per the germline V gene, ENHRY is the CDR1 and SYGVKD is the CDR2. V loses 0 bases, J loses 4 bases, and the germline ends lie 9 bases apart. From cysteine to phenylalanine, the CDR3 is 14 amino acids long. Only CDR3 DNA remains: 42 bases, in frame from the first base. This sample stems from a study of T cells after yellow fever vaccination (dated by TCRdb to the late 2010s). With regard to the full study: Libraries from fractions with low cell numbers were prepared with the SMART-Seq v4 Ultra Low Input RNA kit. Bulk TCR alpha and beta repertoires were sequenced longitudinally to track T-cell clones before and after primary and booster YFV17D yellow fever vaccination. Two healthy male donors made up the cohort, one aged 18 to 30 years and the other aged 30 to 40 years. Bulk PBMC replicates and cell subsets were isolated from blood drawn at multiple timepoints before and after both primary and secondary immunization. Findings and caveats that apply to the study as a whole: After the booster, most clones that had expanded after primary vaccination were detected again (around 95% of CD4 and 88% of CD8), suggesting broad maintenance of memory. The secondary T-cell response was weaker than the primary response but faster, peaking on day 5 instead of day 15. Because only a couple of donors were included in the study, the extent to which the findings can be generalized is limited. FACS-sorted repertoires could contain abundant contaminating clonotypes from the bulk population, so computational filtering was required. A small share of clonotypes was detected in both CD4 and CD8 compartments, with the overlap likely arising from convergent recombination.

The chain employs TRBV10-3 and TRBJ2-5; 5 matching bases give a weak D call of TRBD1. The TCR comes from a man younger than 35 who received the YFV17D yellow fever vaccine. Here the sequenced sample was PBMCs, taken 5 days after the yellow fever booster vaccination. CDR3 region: CAISESVQGETQYF. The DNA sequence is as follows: TGTGCCATCAGTGAGTCGGTGCAGGGAGAGACCCAGTACTTC.